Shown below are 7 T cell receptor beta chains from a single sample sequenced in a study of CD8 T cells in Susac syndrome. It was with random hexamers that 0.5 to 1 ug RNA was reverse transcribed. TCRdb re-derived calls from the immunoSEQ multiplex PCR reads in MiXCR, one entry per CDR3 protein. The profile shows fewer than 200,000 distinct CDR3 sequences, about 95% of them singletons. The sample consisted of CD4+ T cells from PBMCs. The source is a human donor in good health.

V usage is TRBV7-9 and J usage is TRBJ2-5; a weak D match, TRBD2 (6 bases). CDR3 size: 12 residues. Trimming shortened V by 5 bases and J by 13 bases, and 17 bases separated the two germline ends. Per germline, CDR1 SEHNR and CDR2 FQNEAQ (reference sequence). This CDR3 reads CASSRPGERPYF. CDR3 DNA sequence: TGTGCCAGCAGCCGACCGGGGGAGAGACCGTACTTC.

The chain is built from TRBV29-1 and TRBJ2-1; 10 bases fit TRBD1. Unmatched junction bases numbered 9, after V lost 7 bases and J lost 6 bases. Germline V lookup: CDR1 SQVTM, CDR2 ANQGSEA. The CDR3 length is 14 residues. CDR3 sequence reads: CSARTGGSVNEQFF. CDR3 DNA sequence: TGCAGCGCCAGGACAGGGGGGTCGGTCAATGAGCAGTTCTTC.

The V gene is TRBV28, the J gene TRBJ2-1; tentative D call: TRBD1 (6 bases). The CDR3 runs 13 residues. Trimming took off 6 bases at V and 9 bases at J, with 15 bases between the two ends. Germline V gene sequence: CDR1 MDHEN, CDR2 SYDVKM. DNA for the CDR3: TGTGCCAGCAGCTCTACAGGGTTGGTTGAGCAGTTCTTC. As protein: CASSSTGLVEQFF.

The CDR3 DNA sequence: TGTGCCACCAGTGATGGGGAGGGGGCAAGGTATGGCTACACCTTC. It translates to CATSDGEGARYGYTF. The chain combines TRBV24-1 with TRBJ1-2, with TRBD1 identical over 7 bases. This CDR3 has 15 residues. J lost 5 bases, V lost 3 bases, and 8 bases had no gene match. The germline gives CDR1 KGHDR, CDR2 SFDVKD.

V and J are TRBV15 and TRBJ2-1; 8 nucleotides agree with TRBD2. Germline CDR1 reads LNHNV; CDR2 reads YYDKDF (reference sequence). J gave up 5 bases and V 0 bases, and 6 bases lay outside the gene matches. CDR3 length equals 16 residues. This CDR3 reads CATSRDRLAGDNEQFF. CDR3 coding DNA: TGTGCCACCAGCAGAGATCGGCTAGCGGGCGACAATGAGCAGTTCTTC.

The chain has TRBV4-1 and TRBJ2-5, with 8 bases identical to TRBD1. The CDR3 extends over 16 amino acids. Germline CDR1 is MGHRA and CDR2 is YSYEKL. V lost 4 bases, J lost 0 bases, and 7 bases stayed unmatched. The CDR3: CASSPGQGLYQETQYF. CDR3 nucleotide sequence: TGCGCCAGCAGCCCCGGACAGGGCCTGTACCAAGAGACCCAGTACTTC.

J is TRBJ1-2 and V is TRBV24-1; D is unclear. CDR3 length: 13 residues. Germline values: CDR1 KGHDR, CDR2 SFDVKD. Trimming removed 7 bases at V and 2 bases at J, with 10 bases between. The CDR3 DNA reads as TGTGCCACCAGACCGGACGGAAACTATGGCTACACCTTC. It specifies CATRPDGNYGYTF.